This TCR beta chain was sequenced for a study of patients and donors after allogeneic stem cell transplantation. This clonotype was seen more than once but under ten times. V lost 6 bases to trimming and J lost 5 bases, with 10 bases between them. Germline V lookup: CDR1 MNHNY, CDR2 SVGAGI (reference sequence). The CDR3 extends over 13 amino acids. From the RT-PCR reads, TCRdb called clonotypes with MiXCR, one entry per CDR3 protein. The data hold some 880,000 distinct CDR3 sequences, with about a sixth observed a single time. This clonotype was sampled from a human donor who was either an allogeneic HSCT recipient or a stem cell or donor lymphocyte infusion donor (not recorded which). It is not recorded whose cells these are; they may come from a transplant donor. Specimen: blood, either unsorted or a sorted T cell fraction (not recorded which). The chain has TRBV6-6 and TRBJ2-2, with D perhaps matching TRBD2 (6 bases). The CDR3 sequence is CASSPLATGELFF. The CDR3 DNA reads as TGTGCCAGCAGCCCACTAGCAACCGGGGAGCTGTTTTTT.